These 28 T cell receptor beta chains were all obtained from the same sample, sequenced in a study of cytomegalovirus exposure and HLA in healthy donors. The method was immunoSEQ multiplex PCR; TCRdb's version includes in-frame clones alone and lacks a portion of them. The table shows 95,000 to 150,000 clones, with 75% to 90% occurring only once. The material sequenced was PBMCs. These receptors all stem from a woman younger than 30 in good health and CMV-seronegative.

Written as DNA, the CDR3 is TGCGCCAGCAGCTTGGCTTCGGGTTCGGGTGAAAAACTGTTTTTT. Amino acid sequence: CASSLASGSGEKLFF. V usage is TRBV5-1 and J usage is TRBJ1-4; D is unclear. V lost 0 bases, J lost 7 bases, and 13 bases lay in between. The CDR3 sequence is 15 residues long. In germline, CDR1 is SGHRS, CDR2 YFSETQ.

The gene calls are TRBV7-9 and TRBJ2-7, with TRBD2 identical over 7 bases. V dropped 2 bases and J dropped 6; count of bases not matched to a gene: 10. CDR1 is SEHNR and CDR2 is FQNEAQ in the germline V gene (reference sequence). The CDR3 runs to 15 residues. CDR3 nucleotide sequence: TGTGCCAGCAGCTTATTAGGCACTAGCGAGGGCGAGCAGTACTTC. Translated: CASSLLGTSEGEQYF. Combining the CDR3 with reference TRBV7-9 and TRBJ2-7 gives the whole variable domain DTGVSQNPRHKITKRGQNVTFRCDPISEHNRLYWYRQTLGQGPEFLTYFQNEAQLEKSRLLSDRFSAERPKGSFSTLEIQRTEQGDSAMYLCASSLLGTSEGEQYFGPGTRLTVT.

The chain is built from TRBV5-6 and TRBJ1-2; D is possibly TRBD1 (5 bases). Per the germline V gene, CDR1 is SGHDT and CDR2 is YYEEEE. The CDR3 extends over 14 amino acids. V lost 2 bases, J lost 4 bases, and 12 bases lay in between. The CDR3 reads CASSLADRLYGYTF. In nucleotides, the CDR3 is TGTGCCAGCAGCTTAGCAGACAGACTCTATGGCTACACCTTC.

The genes are TRBV5-1 and TRBJ2-7; possible D gene TRBD2, 6 bases. V was trimmed by 3 bases and J by 0 bases, leaving 10 bases between them. The CDR3 is 14 residues long. Germline lookup yields CDR1 SGHRS and CDR2 YFSETQ. This CDR3 reads CASSYDGSSYEQYF. Here the CDR3 DNA reads TGCGCCAGCAGCTATGACGGGAGCTCCTACGAGCAGTACTTC.

This sequence joins TRBV5-1 and TRBJ2-7, with TRBD1 matching over 8 bases. V shed 0 bases, J shed 5 bases, and the junction held 4 bases outside the gene matches. The CDR3 totals 14 residues. Germline-derived CDR1 and CDR2 are SGHRS and YFSETQ. In DNA form, the CDR3 reads TGCGCCAGCAGCTTGGCAGGGGGCGTGAACGAGCAGTACTTC. It is translated as CASSLAGGVNEQYF.

The chain employs TRBV18 and TRBJ1-2; D might be TRBD1 (5 bases). V gave up 2 bases and J gave up 2 bases, with 21 bases separating them. CDR1 KGHSH and CDR2 LQKENI come from the germline V gene. CDR3 size: 18 residues. The CDR3 nucleotides are TGTGCCAGCTCACCAACTCCGCGGGGCAGCTACTCCAACTATGGCTACACCTTC. It yields the protein CASSPTPRGSYSNYGYTF. Looking up the rest from reference TRBV18 and TRBJ1-2 gives the full variable domain: NAGVMQNPRHLVRRRGQEARLRCSPMKGHSHVYWYRQLPEEGLKFMVYLQKENIIDESGMPKERFSAEFPKEGPSILRIQQVVRGDSAAYFCASSPTPRGSYSNYGYTFGSGTRLTVV.

The genes are TRBV6-1 and TRBJ2-3, with a weak D call TRBD1 (6 bases). The CDR3 is 15 residues long. V gave up 1 base and J gave up 6 bases, with 14 bases separating them. Germline-derived CDR1 and CDR2 are MNHNS and SASEGT. The CDR3: CASSEDVGASDTQYF. CDR3 DNA sequence: TGTGCCAGCAGTGAAGACGTGGGGGCATCGGATACGCAGTATTTT.

This clone was detected only once. The chain recombines TRBV5-1 with TRBJ1-1, with TRBD1 matching 8 bases. Germline assignment: CDR1 SGHRS and CDR2 YFSETQ. The ends lost 6 bases at V and 0 bases at J; junction bases unmatched: 7. The CDR3 spans 15 residues. For the CDR3, the DNA is TGCGCCAGCAATCACGGACAGGGAATGAACACTGAAGCTTTCTTT. Translated: CASNHGQGMNTEAFF.

J is TRBJ2-1 and V is TRBV21-1; the table's D call of TRBD2 was not tested on the DNA. TRBV21-1 represents a pseudogene. This CDR3 is 18 amino acids long. In DNA form, the CDR3 reads TGTGCCAGCAGCAAAGCGCCCGAAGGACTAGCGGCTCGTAGTGAGCAGTTCTTC. Its protein is CASSKAPEGLAARSEQFF.

This clone was counted once. This chain links TRBV19 with TRBJ2-7, with TRBD2 identical over 13 bases. CDR3 length equals 15 residues. V lost 6 bases, J lost 7 bases, and 9 bases stayed unmatched. Germline CDR1 LNHDA, CDR2 SQIVND (reference sequence). CDR3 nucleotides: TGTGCCAGTAGAAGGACTAGCGGGAGCAGCGGGGAGCAGTACTTC. Translating it yields CASRRTSGSSGEQYF.

The J gene is TRBJ1-1, the V gene TRBV29-1, with TRBD1 identical over 8 bases. V gave up 3 bases and J gave up 5 bases; unmatched junction bases: 11. CDR1 and CDR2 (germline): SQVTM, ANQGSEA. CDR3 length equals 15 residues. CDR3 loop: CSVDHPPGGRTEAFF. DNA for the CDR3: TGCAGCGTTGACCACCCTCCAGGGGGCAGGACTGAAGCTTTCTTT.

The chain employs TRBV19 and TRBJ1-3; D not resolved. Trimming left V 5 bases short and J 2 bases short, with 7 bases between. This CDR3 spans 13 amino acids. The germline V gene has CDR1 LNHDA and CDR2 SQIVND (reference sequence). The DNA of the CDR3 is TGTGCCAGTAGTCCAGCGGCTGGAAACACCATATATTTT. Amino acid sequence: CASSPAAGNTIYF.

The chain uses TRBV4-1 and TRBJ2-1; D gene unclear. V shed 2 bases and J shed 2 bases, with 13 bases lying between them. The CDR3 consists of 16 residues. The germline V gene has CDR1 MGHRA and CDR2 YSYEKL. This chain's CDR3 is CASSQSPLRPYNEQFF. CDR3 DNA: TGCGCCAGCAGCCAATCTCCCCTACGCCCCTACAATGAGCAGTTCTTC.

The chain joins TRBV2 to TRBJ1-2, with D possibly matching TRBD1 (6 bases). Germline assignment: CDR1 SNHLY and CDR2 FYNNEI. Trimming cost V 4 bases and J 2 bases, with 14 bases left between them. CDR3 length: 15 amino acids. The CDR3 nucleotides are TGTGCCAGCAGTGGAGGGCAGGGGAGAAACTATGGCTACACCTTC. It is translated as CASSGGQGRNYGYTF.

V is TRBV6-1 and J is TRBJ1-5; D is perhaps TRBD1 (6 bases). Deletions cut 10 bases from V and 0 bases from J, with 13 bases between. Looked up from germline, CDR1 is MNHNS and CDR2 is SASEGT. The CDR3 has 14 amino acids. The CDR3 here is CATRDTYSNQPQHF. Written as DNA, the CDR3 is TGTGCCACCAGGGACACCTATAGCAATCAGCCCCAGCATTTT.

Here the CDR3 DNA reads TGCGCCAGCAGCCAAGCGTTGAGGGACACTGAAGCTTTCTTT. This encodes CASSQALRDTEAFF. The chain joins TRBV4-1 to TRBJ1-1; D not resolved. From germline, CDR1 is MGHRA and CDR2 YSYEKL. The CDR3 has 14 amino acids. The ends were cut back, 1 base at V and 3 bases at J, with 9 bases in the middle.

Of note for this clone: This sample also contains other DNA sequences that code for the same CDR3. The gene calls are TRBV27 and TRBJ2-7; possible D gene TRBD1, 6 bases. CDR1 and CDR2 (germline): MNHEY, SMNVEV (reference sequence). The CDR3 spans 12 residues. Between the trimmed V and J ends, which lost 5 bases and 4 bases, there was a span of 9 bases. CDR3 in DNA: TGTGCCAGCAGTCCAACAGGGTACGAGCAGTACTTC. This translates into CASSPTGYEQYF.

The chain couples TRBV10-1 to TRBJ2-3; TRBD2 agrees at 8 bases. The CDR3 runs 14 residues. Germline V gene sequence: CDR1 WNHNN, CDR2 SYGVQD (reference sequence). Trimming at V came to 6 bases and at J to 4 bases, leaving 6 bases not matched to a gene. As DNA, the CDR3 is TGCGCCAGCAGGGGTAGCGGGATCGCAGATACGCAGTATTTT. This translates into CASRGSGIADTQYF.

The chain couples TRBV19 to TRBJ1-2, with unresolved D. This CDR3 is built from 15 residues. Germline V gene sequence: CDR1 LNHDA, CDR2 SQIVND (reference sequence). V was trimmed by 6 bases and J by 9 bases, leaving 23 bases between them. The CDR3 loop is CASSIDENYRPSYTF. DNA of the CDR3: TGTGCCAGTAGCATCGATGAAAATTACAGACCCAGCTACACCTTC.

This clone was recorded once. The chain carries TRBV19 and TRBJ1-5; TRBD1 might be the D (5 bases). The V end lost 3 bases, the J end lost 0 bases, and 9 bases lay between the germline ends. The CDR3 loop spans 15 amino acids. From germline, CDR1 is LNHDA and CDR2 SQIVND (reference sequence). CDR3 nucleotide sequence: TGTGCCAGTAGTATGGGGCCATATAGCAATCAGCCCCAGCATTTT. It is translated as CASSMGPYSNQPQHF.

The gene calls are TRBV11-2 and TRBJ2-7; 8 bases are a match to TRBD2. V shed 2 bases and J 8 bases; nucleotides not matched to a gene: 8. CDR1 and CDR2 from the germline V gene are SGHAT and FQNNGV. The CDR3 consists of 14 residues. The CDR3 sequence is CASSLWREERQQYF. In DNA, the CDR3 is TGTGCCAGCAGCTTATGGCGGGAGGAAAGGCAGCAGTACTTC.

The rearrangement links TRBV28 to TRBJ2-1, with TRBD2 identical over 10 bases. The germline CDR1 and CDR2 sequences are MDHEN and SYDVKM. CDR3 length equals 15 residues. After removal of 7 bases from V and 5 bases from J, the junction contained 8 bases not matched to a gene. The CDR3, as DNA: TGTGCCAGCATATCCAGCGGGAGGGCGCACAATGAGCAGTTCTTC. Translating gives CASISSGRAHNEQFF.

This clone was counted only a few times. This chain joins TRBV7-9 and TRBJ2-1; TRBD1 is a possible D gene (5 bases). V was cut by 5 bases and J by 2 bases, with 10 bases left in between. This CDR3 is built from 14 residues. Germline-derived CDR1 and CDR2 are SEHNR and FQNEAQ (reference sequence). CDR3 residues: CASSPSGPYNEQFF. In DNA form, the CDR3 reads TGTGCCAGCAGCCCGTCAGGGCCCTACAATGAGCAGTTCTTC.

V is TRBV7-6 and J is TRBJ2-7, with 8 bases matching TRBD2. This CDR3 contains 16 residues. Trimming took 5 bases from V and 3 from J; bases not matched to a gene: 12. Per the germline V gene, CDR1 is SGHVS and CDR2 is FNYEAQ. Here the CDR3 reads CASSPREGREFYEQYF. In nucleotides, the CDR3 is TGTGCCAGCAGCCCCCGGGAGGGGCGGGAATTCTACGAGCAGTACTTC.

V and J are TRBV10-1 and TRBJ2-1, with 8 bases lining up with TRBD2. V gave up 7 bases and J gave up 5 bases; unmatched junction bases: 7. This CDR3 contains 14 residues. Looked up from germline, CDR1 is WNHNN and CDR2 is SYGVQD (reference sequence). The CDR3 DNA reads as TGCGCCAGCAAATCTAGCGGGCCGAACAATGAGCAGTTCTTC. The encoded protein is CASKSSGPNNEQFF.

This clone occurred a few times. This rearrangement joins TRBV7-9 to TRBJ2-7; weak D call: TRBD1 (5 bases). V was pared by 5 bases and J by 1 base, with 9 bases between. CDR1 is SEHNR, CDR2 FQNEAQ, per germline (reference sequence). The CDR3 runs to 13 residues. The CDR3 reads CASSLQESYEQYF. DNA for the CDR3: TGTGCCAGCAGCCTACAGGAATCCTACGAGCAGTACTTC.

The chain carries TRBV4-1 and TRBJ2-1; D may be TRBD2 (5 bases). CDR3 length: 15 amino acids. The germline gives CDR1 MGHRA, CDR2 YSYEKL. Trimming shortened V by 3 bases and J by 5 bases, and 14 bases separated the two germline ends. CDR3 nucleotides: TGCGCCAGCAGCCAGGAAACCGGGAAAAACAATGAGCAGTTCTTC. This codes for CASSQETGKNNEQFF.

The chain links TRBV19 to TRBJ1-1; 7 bases map to TRBD1. The CDR3 consists of 13 residues. Germline V lookup: CDR1 LNHDA, CDR2 SQIVND (reference sequence). V dropped 3 bases and J dropped 7; count of bases not matched to a gene: 5. The CDR3: CASSIGTVYEAFF. CDR3 nucleotide sequence: TGTGCCAGTAGTATTGGGACAGTTTATGAAGCTTTCTTT.